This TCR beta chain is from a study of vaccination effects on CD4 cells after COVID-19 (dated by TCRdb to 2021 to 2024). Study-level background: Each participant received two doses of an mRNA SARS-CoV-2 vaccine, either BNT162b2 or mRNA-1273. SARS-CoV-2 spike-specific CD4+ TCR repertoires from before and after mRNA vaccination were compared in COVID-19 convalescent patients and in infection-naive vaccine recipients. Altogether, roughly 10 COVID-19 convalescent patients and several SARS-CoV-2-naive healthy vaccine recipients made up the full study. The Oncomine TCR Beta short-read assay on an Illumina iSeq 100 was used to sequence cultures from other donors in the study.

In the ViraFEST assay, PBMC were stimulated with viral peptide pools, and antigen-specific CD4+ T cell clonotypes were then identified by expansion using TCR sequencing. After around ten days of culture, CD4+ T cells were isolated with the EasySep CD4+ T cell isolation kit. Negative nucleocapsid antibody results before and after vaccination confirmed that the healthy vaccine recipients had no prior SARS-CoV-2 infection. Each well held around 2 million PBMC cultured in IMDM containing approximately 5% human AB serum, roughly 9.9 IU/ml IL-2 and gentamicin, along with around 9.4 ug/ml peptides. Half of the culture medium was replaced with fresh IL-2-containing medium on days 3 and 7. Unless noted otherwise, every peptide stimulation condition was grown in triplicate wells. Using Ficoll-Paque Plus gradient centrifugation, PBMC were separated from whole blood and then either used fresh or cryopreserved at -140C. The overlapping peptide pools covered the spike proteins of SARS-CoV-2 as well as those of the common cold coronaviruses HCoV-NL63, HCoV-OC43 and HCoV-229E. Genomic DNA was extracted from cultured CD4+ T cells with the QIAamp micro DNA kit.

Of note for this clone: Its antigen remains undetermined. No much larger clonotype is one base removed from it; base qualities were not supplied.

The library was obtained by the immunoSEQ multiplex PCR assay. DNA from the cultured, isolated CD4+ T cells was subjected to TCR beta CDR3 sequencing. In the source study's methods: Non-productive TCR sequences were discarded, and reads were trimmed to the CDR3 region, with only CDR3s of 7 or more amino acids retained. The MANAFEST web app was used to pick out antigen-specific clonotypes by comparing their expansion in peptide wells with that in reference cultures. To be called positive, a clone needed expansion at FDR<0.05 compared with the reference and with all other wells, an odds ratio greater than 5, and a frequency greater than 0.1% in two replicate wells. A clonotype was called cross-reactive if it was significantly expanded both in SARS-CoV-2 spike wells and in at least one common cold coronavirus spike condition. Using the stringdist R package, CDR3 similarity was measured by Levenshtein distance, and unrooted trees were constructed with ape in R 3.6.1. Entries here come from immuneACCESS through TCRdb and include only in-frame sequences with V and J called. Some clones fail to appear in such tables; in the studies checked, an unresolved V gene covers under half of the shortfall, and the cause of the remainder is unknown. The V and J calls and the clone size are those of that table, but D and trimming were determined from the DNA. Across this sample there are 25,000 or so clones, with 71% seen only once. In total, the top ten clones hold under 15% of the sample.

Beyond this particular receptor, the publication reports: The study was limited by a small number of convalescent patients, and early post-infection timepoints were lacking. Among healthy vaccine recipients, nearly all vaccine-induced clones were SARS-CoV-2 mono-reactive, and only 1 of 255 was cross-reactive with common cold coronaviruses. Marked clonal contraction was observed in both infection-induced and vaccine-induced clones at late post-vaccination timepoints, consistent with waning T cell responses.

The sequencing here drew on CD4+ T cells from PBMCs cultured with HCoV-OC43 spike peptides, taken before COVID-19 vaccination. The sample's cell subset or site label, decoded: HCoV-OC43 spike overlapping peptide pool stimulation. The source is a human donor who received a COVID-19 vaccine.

The nucleotide sequence is given as TGCGCCAGCAGCTTAGTCGGGGGGATGAACACCGGGGAGCTGTTTTTT. Translated, this gives CASSLVGGMNTGELFF. The sequence joins TRBV5-1 to TRBJ2-2; 7 junctional bases match TRBD2. Inclusive of the bounding cysteine and phenylalanine, the CDR3 is 16 residues long. Of the read, only the CDR3 DNA is kept; its 48 bases are in frame from base 1. Looking up the germline V gene yields CDR1 SGHRS and CDR2 YFSETQ. Relative to germline, V is missing 2 bases and J is missing 1 base, with 5 bases of the junction outside any gene match. Beyond the CDR3, the reference TRBV5-1 and TRBJ2-2 genes provide the residues; the full variable domain reads: KAGVTQTPRYLIKTRGQQVTLSCSPISGHRSVSWYQQTPGQGLQFLFEYFSETQRNKGNFPGRFSGRQFSNSRSEMNVSTLELGDSALYLCASSLVGGMNTGELFFGEGSRLTVL.